This T cell receptor beta chain came from a study of glioma-infiltrating T cells. Using RNA template, CDR3s of TCR alpha and beta were amplified with iRepertoire arm-PCR. TCRdb independently ran MiXCR on the multiplex PCR reads; one entry per CDR3 protein. The sample lists 300,000 to 450,000 distinct CDR3 sequences, more than 35% occurring once. Overall study findings and caveats: Above-expected tissue-blood divergence occurred in all gliomas, most in low-grade ones. Patients with low tissue-blood divergence carried a signature set of shared blood CDR3 motifs.

This clonotype was recorded at least ten times. The antigen is not known. Germline V lookup: CDR1 MDHEN, CDR2 SYDVKM. The CDR3 totals 13 residues. The V segment lost 8 bases and the J segment 1 base; nucleotides outside the gene matches: 4. The chain joins TRBV28 to TRBJ1-1; 7 bases align to TRBD1. The sequencing sample was made of glioma tissue, nonneoplastic brain tissue, or PBMCs (not recorded which). This clonotype originated in a human donor with low-grade glioma or glioblastoma, undergoing nonglioma brain surgery, or in good health (not recorded which). CDR3 residues: CASDRAPNTEAFF. The CDR3 bases are TGTGCCAGCGACAGGGCCCCGAACACTGAAGCTTTCTTT.